Each of the 7 T cell receptor beta chains below was sequenced from the same sample in a study of T cell repertoires in ileal Crohn's disease. Here immunoSEQ multiplex PCR was the method, and the copy in TCRdb shows in-frame clones only, minus some. The sample records approximately 2,300 clones, around 96% being singletons. Sequencing was done on a sample of ileal tissue. Receptors originate from an adult with Crohn's disease.

The V gene is TRBV10-3, the J gene TRBJ1-1; D is perhaps TRBD1 (6 bases). Germline V gene sequence: CDR1 ENHRY, CDR2 SYGVKD. Trimming took 7 bases from V and 1 from J, leaving 10 bases between them. There are 13 residues in the CDR3. CDR3 nucleotide sequence: TGTGCCATCATGACAGGTTCGAACACTGAAGCTTTCTTT. Its translation: CAIMTGSNTEAFF.

The rearrangement uses TRBV5-4 and TRBJ2-1, with 8 bases aligning to TRBD2. Germline V CDR1 and CDR2: SGHNT, YYREEE (reference sequence). CDR3 length equals 15 residues. V lost 2 bases, J lost 4 bases, and 5 bases stayed unmatched. CDR3 sequence: CASSFVAGNYNEQFF. In DNA, the CDR3 is TGTGCCAGCAGCTTCGTAGCGGGGAATTACAATGAGCAGTTCTTC.

Turning to this clone: A junction end diverges from the germline sequence, so it may reflect a read error. The rearrangement uses TRBV28 and TRBJ1-1, with D maybe TRBD1 (5 bases). CDR3 size: 12 residues. Germline CDR1 MDHEN, CDR2 SYDVKM. The CDR3: CASRKEGVRWWF. CDR3 nucleotides: TGTGCCAGCAGAAAGGAAGGGGTAAGGTGGTGGTTT.

Details on this clone: Relative to the germline gene, one junction end is altered; a read error may explain this. V usage is TRBV14 and J usage is TRBJ2-1; weak D call: TRBD2 (6 bases). This CDR3 has 15 amino acids. Germline V gene lookup returns CDR1 SGHDN and CDR2 FVKESK. CDR3 bases: TGTGCCAGCAACCAAGTCGGGGGTGGTTTTAGTGAGCAGTTCTTC. It yields the protein CASNQVGGGFSEQFF.

The chain joins TRBV4-1 to TRBJ1-3; D call uncertain. V lost 0 bases to trimming and J lost 0 bases, with 9 bases between them. CDR3 size: 16 residues. Germline V gives CDR1 MGHRA, CDR2 YSYEKL. The CDR3 reads CASSQEAAVSGNTIYF. CDR3 nucleotide sequence: TGCGCCAGCAGCCAAGAGGCGGCAGTCTCTGGAAACACCATATATTTT.

The rearrangement uses TRBV7-2 and TRBJ2-7; D may be TRBD2 (5 bases). The CDR3 spans 14 residues. V was shortened by 5 bases and J by 5 bases, with 16 bases between the two germline ends. Germline V gene sequence: CDR1 SGHTA, CDR2 FQGNSA. The CDR3 sequence: CASSHTTLLDEQYF. CDR3 bases: TGTGCCAGCAGCCACACCACCTTACTAGACGAGCAGTACTTC.

The CDR3 reads CASSYRGGGYTF. The CDR3 region has the DNA TGTGCCAGCAGTTACAGGGGCGGTGGCTACACCTTC. This chain links TRBV7-9 with TRBJ1-2, with TRBD1 matching over 7 bases. Trimming removed 6 bases from V and 7 bases from J; junction bases left unmatched: 5. The CDR3 spans 12 residues. Germline V gene data show CDR1 as SEHNR and CDR2 as FQNEAQ (reference sequence).